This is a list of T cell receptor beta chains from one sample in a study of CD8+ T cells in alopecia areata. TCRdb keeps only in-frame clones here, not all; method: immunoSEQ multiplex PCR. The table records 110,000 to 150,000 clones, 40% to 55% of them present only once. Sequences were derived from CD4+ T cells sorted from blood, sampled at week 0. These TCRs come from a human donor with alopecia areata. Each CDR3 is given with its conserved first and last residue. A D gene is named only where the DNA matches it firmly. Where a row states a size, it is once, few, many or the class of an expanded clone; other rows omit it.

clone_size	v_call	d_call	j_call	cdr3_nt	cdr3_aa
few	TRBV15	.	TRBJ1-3	TGTGCCACCAGCAGAGGAGTCGGTCAGGGGTCTACTGGAAACACCATATATTTT	CATSRGVGQGSTGNTIYF
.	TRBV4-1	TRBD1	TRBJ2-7	TGCGCCAGCAGCCAAAGACAGGGGCAAATCGAGCAGTACTTC	CASSQRQGQIEQYF
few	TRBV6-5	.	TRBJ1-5	TGTGCCAGCAGGCTAGACAGTAATCAGCCCCAGCATTTT	CASRLDSNQPQHF
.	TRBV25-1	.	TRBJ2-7	TGTGCCAGCAGTGTAGGGGGGGGCTTGGAGCAGTACTTC	CASSVGGGLEQYF
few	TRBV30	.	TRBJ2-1	TGTGCCTGGAAGGTACGGGGGAGCTCCTACAATGAGCAGTTCTTC	CAWKVRGSSYNEQFF
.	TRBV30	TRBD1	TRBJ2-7	TGTGCCTGGAGTAAGGGGACAGGGGTCATCTACGAGCAGTACTTC	CAWSKGTGVIYEQYF
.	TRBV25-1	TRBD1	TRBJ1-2	TGTGCCAGTCAGGGGGCGCGTGTCTATGGCTACACCTTC	CASQGARVYGYTF
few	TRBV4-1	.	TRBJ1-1	TGCGCCAGCAGCCCCACTGAAGGCGGGAACACTGAAGCTTTCTTT	CASSPTEGGNTEAFF
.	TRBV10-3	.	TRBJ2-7	TGTGCCATCAGCACCCCGGCGACAGCCTCCTACGAGCAGTACTTC	CAISTPATASYEQYF
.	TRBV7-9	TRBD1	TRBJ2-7	TGTGCCAGCAGCTCGGGACAGGTCGTCAACGAGCAGTACTTC	CASSSGQVVNEQYF
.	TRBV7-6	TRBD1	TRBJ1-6	TGTGCCAGCAGCCTCACAGGGGAGAATTCACCCCTCCACTTT	CASSLTGENSPLHF
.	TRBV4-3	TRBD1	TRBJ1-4	TGCGCCAGCAGTCAAGCGACAGGGGGGGATCGACCAGCTAATGAAAAACTGTTTTTT	CASSQATGGDRPANEKLFF
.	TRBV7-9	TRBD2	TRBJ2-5	TGTGCCAGTGGGGGACTAGCGGGAGTGAAGACCCAGTACTTC	CASGGLAGVKTQYF
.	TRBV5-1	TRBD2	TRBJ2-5	TGCGCCAGCAGCACTGGACTAGCGGGAGGATTACAAGAGACCCAGTACTTC	CASSTGLAGGLQETQYF
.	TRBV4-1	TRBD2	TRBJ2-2	TGCGCCAGCAGCCAAGACCCTCGAGGTAGCGGGAGGTACACCGGGGAGCTGTTTTTT	CASSQDPRGSGRYTGELFF
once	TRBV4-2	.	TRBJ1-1	TGTGCCAGCAGCCAAGGGACGGAGAACACTGAAGCTTTCTTT	CASSQGTENTEAFF